The 30 T cell receptor beta chains presented below share a single source sample, sequenced in a study of T cell responses to AZD1222 COVID-19 vaccine. Assay: immunoSEQ multiplex PCR; the TCRdb copy retains only in-frame clones and omits some. The sample yields more than 95,000 clones, approximately 88% seen once. The sample here was peripheral blood, taken on day 0 of AZD1222 vaccination. The receptors come from an adult in good health.

This clone turned up a few times. This chain connects TRBV9 to TRBJ1-2; 7 bases are a match to TRBD1. The CDR3 has 18 amino acids. The germline gives CDR1 SGDLS, CDR2 YYNGEE. V lost 3 bases to trimming and J lost 0 bases; unmatched junction nucleotides: 14. The CDR3 nucleotides are TGTGCCAGCAGCGCGGGGTTTTCACCAGGGGGTTCTAACTATGGCTACACCTTC. This codes for CASSAGFSPGGSNYGYTF.

This clone was counted a single time. The chain joins TRBV7-2 to TRBJ2-7; D might be TRBD1 (6 bases). The CDR3 runs to 13 residues. The ends were cut back, 3 bases at V and 3 bases at J, with 9 bases in the middle. Germline V gives CDR1 SGHTA, CDR2 FQGNSA. This CDR3 reads CASSFIQGYEQYF. DNA for the CDR3: TGTGCCAGCAGCTTTATACAGGGCTACGAGCAGTACTTC.

The CDR3 coding sequence is TGCGCCAGCAGCTTTGCGGGGGGGCCGGGGGAGACCCAGTACTTC. Amino acid sequence: CASSFAGGPGETQYF. The chain couples TRBV5-1 to TRBJ2-5, with 9 bases fitting TRBD2. V was clipped by 2 bases and J by 5 bases; unmatched bases: 7. CDR1 is SGHRS and CDR2 is YFSETQ in the germline V gene. This CDR3 comprises 15 residues.

The chain joins TRBV14 to TRBJ2-1; perhaps D is TRBD1 or TRBD2 (6 bases each). V was pared by 4 bases and J by 3 bases, with 16 bases between. CDR1 and CDR2 from the germline V gene are SGHDN and FVKESK. This CDR3 has 16 amino acids. This CDR3 reads CASSPLTGGDYNEQFF. The CDR3 DNA sequence: TGTGCCAGCAGCCCGTTGACAGGCGGGGACTACAATGAGCAGTTCTTC.

The gene calls are TRBV7-9 and TRBJ2-3; 8 bases fit TRBD1. Germline V gene data show CDR1 as SEHNR and CDR2 as FQNEAQ (reference sequence). This CDR3 spans 14 amino acids. J gave up 5 bases and V 4 bases, and 5 bases lay outside the gene matches. The CDR3: CASSSRGLGDTQYF. CDR3 in DNA: TGTGCCAGCAGCTCCAGGGGGCTAGGAGATACGCAGTATTTT. The full variable domain, its missing parts supplied by reference TRBV7-9 and TRBJ2-3, is DTGVSQNPRHKITKRGQNVTFRCDPISEHNRLYWYRQTLGQGPEFLTYFQNEAQLEKSRLLSDRFSAERPKGSFSTLEIQRTEQGDSAMYLCASSSRGLGDTQYFGPGTRLTVL.

The chain combines TRBV7-2 with TRBJ1-2; no clear D gene. The CDR3 has 14 amino acids. CDR1 is SGHTA, CDR2 FQGNSA, per germline. V was pared by 0 bases and J by 7 bases, with 12 bases between. The CDR3 coding sequence is TGTGCCAGCAGCTTAGCCCCTAAAGGGTCTGGCTACACCTTC. Translation gives CASSLAPKGSGYTF. Supplemented by reference TRBV7-2 and TRBJ1-2, the full variable domain reads GAGVSQSPSNKVTEKGKDVELRCDPISGHTALYWYRQSLGQGLEFLIYFQGNSAPDKSGLPSDRFSAERTGGSVSTLTIQRTQQEDSAVYLCASSLAPKGSGYTFGSGTRLTVV.

The J gene is TRBJ1-2, the V gene TRBV5-4, with a possible D match to TRBD1 (6 bases). V was trimmed by 2 bases and J by 10 bases, leaving 24 bases between them. The CDR3 is 16 residues long. Germline CDR1 is SGHNT and CDR2 is YYREEE (reference sequence). The CDR3 loop is CASSLSQGSNFHDYTF. In DNA, the CDR3 is TGTGCCAGCAGCTTAAGTCAGGGGAGCAATTTCCATGACTACACCTTC.

CDR3: CASMAGEVQPQHF. The CDR3 DNA follows: TGTGCCAGCATGGCAGGGGAGGTTCAGCCCCAGCATTTT. This chain joins TRBV28 and TRBJ1-5, with a weak D call TRBD1 (6 bases). This CDR3 has 13 amino acids. Trimming removed 7 bases from V and 6 bases from J, with 13 bases in between. CDR1 and CDR2 (germline): MDHEN, SYDVKM. The complete variable domain, with remaining parts taken from reference TRBV28 and TRBJ1-5, reads DVKVTQSSRYLVKRTGEKVFLECVQDMDHENMFWYRQDPGLGLRLIYFSYDVKMKEKGDIPEGYSVSREKKERFSLILESASTNQTSMYLCASMAGEVQPQHFGDGTRLSIL.

The chain recombines TRBV27 with TRBJ1-5; D gene uncertain. This CDR3 has 13 residues. The germline gives CDR1 MNHEY, CDR2 SMNVEV (reference sequence). V was cut by 2 bases and J by 6 bases, with 8 bases left in between. The CDR3 loop reads CASSLDVGQPQHF. The CDR3 bases are TGTGCCAGCAGTTTAGATGTTGGTCAGCCCCAGCATTTT.

The chain links TRBV3-1 (or the pseudogene TRBV3-2) to TRBJ1-2; 7 positions match TRBD1. Unmatched junction bases numbered 11, after V lost 2 bases and J lost 8 bases. The CDR3 runs 15 residues. CDR1 and CDR2 from the germline V gene are LGHDT and YNNKEL (reference sequence). In nucleotides, the CDR3 is TGTGCCAGCAGCCAAAATTACCGGGACAGCCTAGGCTACACCTTC. This translates into CASSQNYRDSLGYTF.

The chain couples TRBV9 to TRBJ2-7; 12 bases align to TRBD2. The V segment lost 4 bases and the J segment 5 bases; nucleotides outside the gene matches: 4. CDR1 is SGDLS, CDR2 YYNGEE, per germline. This CDR3 contains 14 residues. In nucleotides, the CDR3 is TGTGCCAGCAGCCCGACTAGCGGGAGCGACGAGCAGTACTTC. This codes for CASSPTSGSDEQYF. Looking up the rest from reference TRBV9 and TRBJ2-7 gives the full variable domain: DSGVTQTPKHLITATGQRVTLRCSPRSGDLSVYWYQQSLDQGLQFLIQYYNGEERAKGNILERFSAQQFPDLHSELNLSSLELGDSALYFCASSPTSGSDEQYFGPGTRLTVT.

In DNA, the CDR3 is TGTGCCAGCAGTGCAGCCGGGGCGGTGCGGGGGCAGTTCTTC. Translating gives CASSAAGAVRGQFF. The chain links TRBV6-2 or TRBV6-3 to TRBJ2-1, with a weak D call TRBD2 (6 bases). Trimming cost V 5 bases and J 12 bases, with 20 bases left between them. Germline assignment: CDR1 MNHEY and CDR2 SVGEGT. The CDR3 runs 14 residues.

This chain uses TRBV5-5 with TRBJ2-3, with D tentatively TRBD2 (5 bases). This CDR3 has 14 amino acids. V dropped 3 bases and J dropped 10 bases, with 18 bases sitting between them. Looked up from germline, CDR1 is SGHKS and CDR2 is YYEKEE (reference sequence). The CDR3 is CASSSPTTSLAQYF. The CDR3 DNA sequence: TGTGCCAGCAGCTCCCCAACCACTAGTTTGGCGCAGTATTTT.

This clone was counted only a few times. The rearrangement uses TRBV18 and TRBJ1-5; a possible D gene is TRBD1 (5 bases). There are 15 residues in the CDR3. V was cut by 6 bases and J by 3 bases, with 15 bases left in between. From germline, CDR1 is KGHSH and CDR2 LQKENI. The DNA of the CDR3 is TGTGCCAGCTCCCCGTTAGGCGGGGCCAATCAGCCCCAGCATTTT. Amino acids: CASSPLGGANQPQHF.

This sequence joins TRBV20-1 and TRBJ2-7; D may be TRBD2 (6 bases). CDR3 length equals 11 residues. V shed 0 bases and J shed 9 bases, with 9 bases lying between them. The V gene's germline CDR1 is DFQATT and CDR2 SNEGSKA (reference sequence). DNA of the CDR3: TGCAGTGCTAGAGACGGGAGACCGCAGTACTTC. Translated, it gives CSARDGRPQYF.

On this clone itself: This clone may be a read error of a much larger clone one base away. The chain employs TRBV28 and TRBJ1-2, with D possibly TRBD1 on 6 matching bases. The CDR3 runs 13 residues. Trimming took 2 bases from V and 2 from J, leaving 6 bases between them. Germline CDR1 MDHEN, CDR2 SYDVKM. As DNA, the CDR3 is TGTGCCAGCAGTTTAGGACAGAACTATGGCTACACCTTC. It yields the protein CASSLGQNYGYTF.

J is TRBJ2-2 and V is TRBV6-2 or TRBV6-3, with D unresolved. Germline V CDR1 and CDR2: MNHEY, SVGEGT. The CDR3 totals 13 residues. Between the trimmed V and J ends, which lost 2 bases and 7 bases, there was a span of 8 bases. CDR3 loop: CASSYNGLGELFF. CDR3 nucleotide sequence: TGTGCCAGCAGTTACAATGGCCTCGGGGAGCTGTTTTTT.

This chain connects TRBV7-9 to TRBJ2-2; D is unresolved. Germline CDR1 and CDR2: SEHNR and FQNEAQ (reference sequence). Trimming cost V 11 bases and J 3 bases, with 13 bases left between them. The CDR3 runs to 13 residues. CDR3 region: CAPRGFYTGELFF. CDR3 bases: TGTGCCCCCCGTGGCTTTTACACCGGGGAGCTGTTTTTT.

The chain combines TRBV5-1 with TRBJ2-3, with D possibly TRBD1 on 6 matching bases. This CDR3 spans 14 amino acids. The germline V and J ends were trimmed by 6 bases and 2 bases, with 13 bases remaining between them. The germline CDR1 and CDR2 sequences are SGHRS and YFSETQ. This CDR3 is CASTHGQTTDTQYF. CDR3 in DNA: TGCGCCAGCACCCATGGACAGACCACAGATACGCAGTATTTT.

The chain uses TRBV6-5 and TRBJ2-5, with TRBD2 matching over 8 bases. The CDR3 extends over 14 amino acids. The V and J ends lost 0 bases and 5 bases, in that order; junction bases with no gene match: 2. Germline-derived CDR1 and CDR2 are MNHEY and SVGAGI. The CDR3 DNA reads as TGTGCCAGCAGTTACTCCATAGCGGGGGAGACCCAGTACTTC. Protein sequence: CASSYSIAGETQYF.

The chain is built from TRBV4-2 and TRBJ2-7; 11 nucleotides match TRBD2. The CDR3 consists of 17 residues. The V gene's germline CDR1 is LGHNA and CDR2 YNFKEQ. The V segment lost 3 bases and the J segment 0 bases; nucleotides outside the gene matches: 7. The CDR3 loop reads CASSQAPSGGSSYEQYF. CDR3 DNA: TGTGCCAGCAGCCAGGCCCCTAGCGGGGGGAGCTCCTACGAGCAGTACTTC.

This chain links TRBV6-5 with TRBJ1-6; 12 nucleotides match TRBD1. The CDR3 loop spans 15 amino acids. V shed 6 bases, J shed 10 bases, and the junction held 7 bases outside the gene matches. CDR1 is MNHEY, CDR2 SVGAGI, per germline. The CDR3 reads CASRPGTGGMSPLHF. The CDR3 DNA reads as TGTGCCAGCAGACCCGGGACAGGGGGCATGTCACCCCTCCACTTT.

This chain joins TRBV7-2 and TRBJ1-1; 7 nucleotides match TRBD1. The CDR3 length is 16 residues. With V trimmed by 1 base and J by 2 bases, 7 bases remained unmatched. Germline loops: CDR1 SGHTA, CDR2 FQGNSA. CDR3 coding DNA: TGTGCCAGCAGCTTAGGTAGACAGGGTAGAAACACTGAAGCTTTCTTT. This translates into CASSLGRQGRNTEAFF.

CDR3 loop: CASSRGPYEQYF. In DNA, the CDR3 is TGTGCCAGCAGCCGGGGGCCCTACGAGCAGTACTTC. The chain recombines TRBV11-2 with TRBJ2-7; D may match TRBD1 or TRBD2 (6 bases each). Trimming removed 5 bases from V and 2 bases from J, with 7 bases in between. Germline CDR1 SGHAT, CDR2 FQNNGV. The CDR3 loop spans 12 amino acids.

This clone was seen only once. This sequence joins TRBV13 and TRBJ2-7; TRBD2 might be the D (6 bases). Germline loops: CDR1 PRHDT, CDR2 FYEKMQ (reference sequence). Trimming cost V 0 bases and J 3 bases, with 12 bases left between them. CDR3 size: 15 residues. CDR3 bases: TGTGCCAGCAGCTTAGGACGGACTACGTTCTACGAGCAGTACTTC. Amino acids: CASSLGRTTFYEQYF.

The V gene is TRBV15, the J gene TRBJ2-3; TRBD2 matches at 7 bases. The junction had 5 bases not matched to a gene; V was cut back by 0 bases and J by 2 bases. The CDR3 is 16 amino acids. CDR1 and CDR2 (germline): LNHNV, YYDKDF (reference sequence). CDR3 region: CATSREGLPLTDTQYF. The CDR3 bases are TGTGCCACCAGCAGAGAGGGACTACCTCTCACAGATACGCAGTATTTT. The full variable domain, with the rest looked up from reference TRBV15 and TRBJ2-3, is DAMVIQNPRYQVTQFGKPVTLSCSQTLNHNVMYWYQQKSSQAPKLLFHYYDKDFNNEADTPDNFQSRRPNTSFCFLDIRSPGLGDTAMYLCATSREGLPLTDTQYFGPGTRLTVL.

This clone showed up just a few times. V usage is TRBV28 and J usage is TRBJ2-7; D may be TRBD2 (5 bases). The CDR3 is made up of 15 amino acids. Germline lookup yields CDR1 MDHEN and CDR2 SYDVKM. V was pared by 10 bases and J by 0 bases, with 19 bases between. The CDR3 bases are TGTGCCACCCGGATACACGGCCTAGCCTCCTACGAGCAGTACTTC. It yields the protein CATRIHGLASYEQYF.

V is TRBV4-2 and J is TRBJ1-3; no firm D call. Trimming shortened V by 0 bases and J by 4 bases, and 7 bases separated the two germline ends. Germline V CDR1 and CDR2: LGHNA, YNFKEQ. There are 14 residues in the CDR3. The CDR3 is CASSQDDPGNTIYF. The CDR3 nucleotides read TGTGCCAGCAGCCAAGACGACCCGGGAAACACCATATATTTT.

CDR3: CASSPWDRSYGYTF. The CDR3 DNA reads TGTGCCAGCAGCCCGTGGGACAGAAGTTATGGCTACACCTTC. The rearrangement joins TRBV7-9 to TRBJ1-2; 7 positions agree with TRBD1. The J segment lost 5 bases and the V segment lost 5 bases, leaving 8 bases of the junction unmatched. The V gene's germline CDR1 is SEHNR and CDR2 FQNEAQ (reference sequence). The CDR3 has 14 residues.

V usage is TRBV29-1 and J usage is TRBJ2-1; no reliable D call. CDR1 is SQVTM, CDR2 ANQGSEA, per germline. The CDR3 totals 14 residues. The V end was cut by 8 bases, the J end by 5 bases, with 19 bases between. The CDR3, as DNA: TGCAGCCTTACAACACTGCCACAAAACAATGAGCAGTTCTTC. Protein: CSLTTLPQNNEQFF.